The entry below gives a single TCR beta chain sequence along with its context. Participants came from roughly 24 US areas, aged about 18 to 89 years. Clinical history as reported by participants underpinned cohort assignment. This record comes from a study of blood T cell repertoires in COVID-19. Study information: Sources were T cells, B-cell-depleted T cells, or PBMCs; the material itself was cDNA or gDNA.

The germline V gene encodes CDR1 SQVTM and CDR2 ANQGSEA. V lost 2 bases and J lost 3, with 13 bases in between. The CDR3 extends over 14 amino acids. Only in-frame clones appear in the TCRdb table, and some are missing; sequencing was by immunoSEQ multiplex PCR. The profile shows over 250,000 clones, around 80% of them singletons. The J gene is TRBJ1-1, the V gene TRBV29-1, with TRBD1 as a possible D gene (5 bases). The source of this sequence is a man aged 25-40 years with acute COVID-19. Input material: PBMCs or T cells enriched from blood (not recorded which). The CDR3 reads CSVEPQGVDTEAFF. The CDR3 bases are TGCAGCGTTGAACCCCAGGGCGTAGACACTGAAGCTTTCTTT.